These 16 T cell receptor beta chains share one sample of origin, sequenced in a study of T cells in localized non-small cell lung cancer (dated by TCRdb to about 2020). Libraries were built with the immunoSEQ multiplex PCR assay. Drawn from immuneACCESS, this table holds only the in-frame rearrangements with V and J called that TCRdb kept. Clones are partly lost; checked studies trace under half to an unresolved V gene and leave the rest unexplained. This sample comprises around 30,000 clones, 90% to 95% of them detected only once. The top ten clones comprise more than 0.7% of the sample. The material was peripheral blood, obtained before any cancer treatment. These receptors were taken from a woman aged 35 to 70 with stage I lung adenocarcinoma.

This clone was seen only once. The chain uses TRBV19 and TRBJ2-1; TRBD2 agrees at 7 bases. J was trimmed by 3 bases and V by 6 bases; bases with no gene match: 8. This CDR3 contains 15 residues. Per the germline V gene, CDR1 is LNHDA and CDR2 is SQIVND (reference sequence). This CDR3 reads CASRRGSGRYNEQFF. CDR3 sequence (DNA): TGTGCCAGTAGAAGGGGTAGCGGGCGCTACAATGAGCAGTTCTTC.

V is TRBV23-1 and J is TRBJ2-1; possible D gene TRBD2, 6 bases. TRBV23-1 carries the ORF label, with uncertain function. With 1 base removed from V and 0 bases from J, the gap between germline ends came to 19 bases. CDR3 length: 19 residues. This chain's CDR3 is CASSQWGRTYGGSYNEQFF. The CDR3, as DNA: TGCGCCAGCAGTCAATGGGGACGCACTTACGGGGGCTCCTACAATGAGCAGTTCTTC.

The rearrangement joins TRBV7-2 to TRBJ2-2; no reliable D call. Germline V gene sequence: CDR1 SGHTA, CDR2 FQGNSA. The V gene lost 5 bases and the J gene lost 6 bases, with 13 bases spanning the gap. The CDR3 covers 14 residues. The CDR3 DNA reads TGTGCCAGCAGCCCGTCGAAGGGCGCCGGGGAGCTGTTTTTT. It is translated as CASSPSKGAGELFF.

The V gene is TRBV7-8, the J gene TRBJ2-7; the D is unclear. CDR3 length equals 14 residues. Germline V lookup: CDR1 SGHVS, CDR2 FQNEAQ. V was pared by 1 base and J by 4 bases, with 11 bases between. CDR3 DNA sequence: TGTGCCAGCAGCTTAGAAATGTTTGGGTACGAGCAGTACTTC. It translates to CASSLEMFGYEQYF.

V gene TRBV11-2 combines with J gene TRBJ2-5, with TRBD1 as a possible D gene (6 bases). CDR1 is SGHAT and CDR2 is FQNNGV in the germline V gene. The V gene lost 6 bases and the J gene lost 3 bases, with 11 bases spanning the gap. The CDR3 covers 13 residues. CDR3 DNA: TGTGCCAGCAGGTACAGGGCTGAAGAGACCCAGTACTTC. It is translated as CASRYRAEETQYF.

The rearrangement uses TRBV4-3 and TRBJ2-7, with a possible D match to TRBD2 (5 bases). The CDR3 loop spans 15 amino acids. With 1 base removed from V and 3 bases from J, the gap between germline ends came to 13 bases. Germline V CDR1 and CDR2: LGHNA, YSLEER. The CDR3, as DNA: TGCGCCAGCAGCCAAGTCTACGGGGTGAGCTACGAGCAGTACTTC. Translation: CASSQVYGVSYEQYF.

The chain uses TRBV28 and TRBJ1-5, with D unresolved. V dropped 4 bases and J dropped 3 bases, with 13 bases sitting between them. Germline CDR1 is MDHEN and CDR2 is SYDVKM. The CDR3 is 15 amino acids. DNA for the CDR3: TGTGCCAGCAGTTGGACTGCTGTGGACAATCAGCCCCAGCATTTT. As protein: CASSWTAVDNQPQHF. The full variable domain, completed using reference TRBV28 and TRBJ1-5, is DVKVTQSSRYLVKRTGEKVFLECVQDMDHENMFWYRQDPGLGLRLIYFSYDVKMKEKGDIPEGYSVSREKKERFSLILESASTNQTSMYLCASSWTAVDNQPQHFGDGTRLSIL.

In nucleotides, the CDR3 is TGTGCCAGCAGTGGGGGACAGGGATTCACTGAAGCTTTCTTT. Translated, it gives CASSGGQGFTEAFF. The V and J genes are TRBV6-6 and TRBJ1-1; 9 bases are a match to TRBD1. V dropped 5 bases and J dropped 4; count of bases not matched to a gene: 5. Germline loops: CDR1 MNHNY, CDR2 SVGAGI (reference sequence). This CDR3 region has 14 residues.

This clone appeared once. The CDR3 protein is CASSRRDPMESGANVLTF. The CDR3 nucleotides read TGTGCCAGCTCACGCCGGGACCCGATGGAATCTGGGGCCAACGTCCTGACTTTC. The chain joins TRBV18 to TRBJ2-6, with D perhaps matching TRBD1 or TRBD2 (5 bases each). Per germline, CDR1 KGHSH and CDR2 LQKENI. Trimming cost V 4 bases and J 1 base, with 17 bases left between them. There are 18 residues in the CDR3.

The chain couples TRBV5-1 to TRBJ2-1; 8 bases match TRBD2. The junction had 9 bases not matched to a gene; V was cut back by 4 bases and J by 3 bases. CDR3 length: 16 amino acids. The germline V gene has CDR1 SGHRS and CDR2 YFSETQ. Here the CDR3 DNA reads TGCGCCAGCAGCCCCGGGCTGGCGGGGGGCTACAATGAGCAGTTCTTC. Encoded protein: CASSPGLAGGYNEQFF. The full variable domain, completed using reference TRBV5-1 and TRBJ2-1, is KAGVTQTPRYLIKTRGQQVTLSCSPISGHRSVSWYQQTPGQGLQFLFEYFSETQRNKGNFPGRFSGRQFSNSRSEMNVSTLELGDSALYLCASSPGLAGGYNEQFFGPGTRLTVL.

The chain has TRBV11-2 and TRBJ1-4; TRBD1 might be the D (6 bases). CDR3 size: 15 residues. V gave up 3 bases and J gave up 8 bases, with 16 bases separating them. Germline CDR1 SGHAT, CDR2 FQNNGV. The CDR3 DNA sequence: TGTGCCAGCAGCTTCCCCTCTGGGGGGCGGGAAAAACTGTTTTTT. Translation: CASSFPSGGREKLFF.

V is TRBV4-3 and J is TRBJ2-3; 9 bases line up with TRBD2. This CDR3 is built from 17 residues. The V gene end was trimmed by 1 base and the J gene end by 0 bases; junction bases not matched to a gene: 5. Per germline, CDR1 LGHNA and CDR2 YSLEER. This CDR3 is CASSQVGSGGSTDTQYF. Here the CDR3 DNA reads TGCGCCAGCAGCCAAGTTGGGAGCGGGGGGAGCACAGATACGCAGTATTTT.

This clone was seen more than once but under ten times. V gene TRBV7-2 combines with J gene TRBJ1-2; D is undetermined. V gave up 1 base and J gave up 5 bases, with 5 bases separating them. The CDR3 totals 12 residues. Germline V gene data show CDR1 as SGHTA and CDR2 as FQGNSA. Written as DNA, the CDR3 is TGTGCCAGCAGCTTAGACGGATATGGCTACACCTTC. This sequence encodes CASSLDGYGYTF. The complete variable domain, with remaining parts taken from reference TRBV7-2 and TRBJ1-2, reads GAGVSQSPSNKVTEKGKDVELRCDPISGHTALYWYRQSLGQGLEFLIYFQGNSAPDKSGLPSDRFSAERTGGSVSTLTIQRTQQEDSAVYLCASSLDGYGYTFGSGTRLTVV.

This clone was counted only a few times. This rearrangement joins TRBV7-2 to TRBJ1-1; D not certain. Germline CDR1 is SGHTA and CDR2 is FQGNSA. The CDR3 is 11 amino acids. V lost 6 bases and J 7 bases, leaving 9 bases between the germline ends. The CDR3 spells CASSQFGEAFF. CDR3 nucleotides: TGTGCCAGCAGTCAGTTCGGTGAAGCTTTCTTT.

The J gene is TRBJ1-1, the V gene TRBV10-3; no reliable D call. Germline CDR1 ENHRY, CDR2 SYGVKD. This CDR3 has 12 amino acids. V shed 8 bases and J shed 0 bases, with 7 bases lying between them. The CDR3 nucleotides are TGTGCCATCCGCCAGTTGAACACTGAAGCTTTCTTT. The encoded protein is CAIRQLNTEAFF.

This chain links TRBV15 with TRBJ1-2; 7 positions match TRBD1. Germline trimming cut 0 bases from V and 8 bases from J; bases unmatched to any gene: 18. The germline CDR1 and CDR2 sequences are LNHNV and YYDKDF (reference sequence). The length of the CDR3 is 18 residues. The CDR3 sequence is CATSRDRTGASTYDGYTF. The CDR3 nucleotides read TGTGCCACCAGCAGAGATCGAACAGGGGCCTCAACCTATGACGGCTACACCTTC.